A selection of T cell receptor beta chains follows, all from one sample in a study of blood T cells in healthy people across ages. TCRdb analysed the 5' RACE reads with MiXCR anew, one entry per CDR3 protein. This sample carries hundreds of thousands of distinct CDR3 sequences, 21% of them seen once, and the ten largest clones take 3% to 4%. Specimen: blood. These receptors were taken from a man in his sixties or seventies in good health. CDR3s include the opening cysteine and the closing phenylalanine or tryptophan. The D gene is left open where the match is weak. Rows may omit the clone size; those that give it use once, few, many or a size class.

d_call clone_size j_call v_call cdr3_aa cdr3_nt
- - TRBJ2-3 TRBV5-1 CASSLSLGGFTDTQYF TGCGCCAGCAGCCTAAGTTTAGGGGGTTTCACAGATACGCAGTATTTT
- - TRBJ1-2 TRBV12-3/TRBV12-4 CASAQARYGYTF TGTGCCAGCGCGCAGGCCCGCTATGGCTACACCTTC
- few TRBJ1-4 TRBV4-1 CASSQVGQVNEKLFF TGCGCCAGCAGCCAAGTGGGCCAGGTGAATGAAAAACTGTTTTTT
- few TRBJ1-4 TRBV11-2 CASSLSSTHQGLKLFF TGTGCCAGCAGCTTAAGCTCGACACACCAAGGTTTAAAGCTGTTTTTT
- - TRBJ2-6 TRBV7-9 CASRPAVNSGANVLTF TGTGCCAGCAGGCCCGCAGTGAACTCTGGGGCCAACGTCCTGACTTTC
- many TRBJ2-1 TRBV20-1 CSATLTRANEQFF TGCAGTGCAACCCTCACTAGGGCTAATGAGCAGTTCTTC
- many TRBJ2-1 TRBV12-3/TRBV12-4 CASRGSSSYNEQFF TGTGCCAGCAGGGGGAGTAGCTCCTACAATGAGCAGTTCTTC
- - TRBJ1-3 TRBV11-2 CASSLDLGPSGNTIYF TGTGCCAGCAGCTTAGATCTGGGCCCCTCTGGAAACACCATATATTTT
TRBD2 - TRBJ2-3 TRBV7-3 CASSNPGLASSAQYF TGTGCCAGCAGCAACCCGGGACTAGCGTCTAGTGCGCAGTATTTT
- - TRBJ2-7 TRBV5-1 CASSFRELSYEQYF TGCGCCAGCAGCTTTCGGGAGCTCTCCTACGAGCAGTACTTC
TRBD2 - TRBJ2-7 TRBV5-1 CASTLDTSGRSSYEQYF TGCGCCAGCACCTTGGACACTAGCGGGAGGAGCTCCTACGAGCAGTACTTC